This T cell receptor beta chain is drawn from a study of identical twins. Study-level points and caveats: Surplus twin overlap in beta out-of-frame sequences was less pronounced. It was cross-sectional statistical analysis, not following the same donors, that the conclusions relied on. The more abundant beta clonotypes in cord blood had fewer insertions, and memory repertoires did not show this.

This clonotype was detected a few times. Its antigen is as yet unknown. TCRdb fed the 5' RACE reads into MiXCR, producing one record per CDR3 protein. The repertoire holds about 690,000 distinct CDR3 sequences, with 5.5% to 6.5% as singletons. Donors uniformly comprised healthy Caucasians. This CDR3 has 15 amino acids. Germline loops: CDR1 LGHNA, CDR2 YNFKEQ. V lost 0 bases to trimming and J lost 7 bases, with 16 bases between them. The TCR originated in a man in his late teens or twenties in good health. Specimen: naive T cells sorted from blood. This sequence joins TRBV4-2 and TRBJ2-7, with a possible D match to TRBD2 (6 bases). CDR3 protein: CASSQDSSLGREQYF. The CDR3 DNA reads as TGTGCCAGCAGCCAAGATAGTAGTCTGGGGAGGGAGCAGTACTTC.